Listed here are 21 T cell receptor beta chains from one sample, sequenced in a study of CD8+CD57+ T cells in acquired aplastic anemia. Genomic DNA templated the TCR beta VDJ and CDR3 profiling. TCRdb reprocessed the reads with MiXCR, giving one entry per CDR3 protein. Among under 200,000 distinct CDR3 sequences, around three fifths were seen once, and the ten largest hold more than 45%. Sequenced material: sorted CD4+, CD8+, or CD8+CD57+ T cells (not recorded which) from PBMCs. The receptors were gathered from a human donor with severe aplastic anemia or a healthy control (not recorded which).

The J gene is TRBJ2-5, the V gene TRBV19, with TRBD2 matching 7 bases. Trimming at V came to 10 bases and at J to 0 bases, leaving 11 bases not matched to a gene. CDR3 length: 15 residues. Germline CDR1 reads LNHDA; CDR2 reads SQIVND (reference sequence). The CDR3: CATALGGTYQETQYF. As DNA, the CDR3 is TGTGCCACCGCCCTGGGGGGGACCTACCAAGAGACCCAGTACTTC.

The CDR3 DNA reads as TGTGCCAGCAGCTCTGGTCCCCCCGGGGTCAACACTGAAGCTTTCTTT. Encoded protein: CASSSGPPGVNTEAFF. The J gene is TRBJ1-1, the V gene TRBV7-2; D is undetermined. Germline V gives CDR1 SGHTA, CDR2 FQGNSA. CDR3 length: 16 residues. Trimming cost V 4 bases and J 2 bases, with 17 bases left between them.

CDR3 bases: TGCAGTGCGGGACTAGCGGGAGGAGGGGAGACCCAGTACTTC. It translates to CSAGLAGGGETQYF. This chain uses TRBV20-1 with TRBJ2-5, with 15 bases lining up with TRBD2. The CDR3 has 14 amino acids. Germline loops: CDR1 DFQATT, CDR2 SNEGSKA (reference sequence). The trim removed 6 bases at V and 5 bases at J, leaving 4 bases unmatched.

The V and J genes are TRBV7-9 and TRBJ2-7, with D tentatively TRBD1 (5 bases). This CDR3 spans 15 amino acids. The germline V and J ends were trimmed by 6 bases and 5 bases, with 20 bases remaining between them. Germline assignment: CDR1 SEHNR and CDR2 FQNEAQ (reference sequence). CDR3 coding DNA: TGTGCCAGCAGTTCACTCGACAGTCTGACTGACGAGCAGTACTTC. It specifies CASSSLDSLTDEQYF.

This clonotype was observed at least ten times. The chain has TRBV7-2 and TRBJ2-7; D is unresolved. The length of the CDR3 is 12 residues. CDR1 is SGHTA, CDR2 FQGNSA, per germline. V lost 5 bases and J 3 bases, leaving 8 bases between the germline ends. CDR3: CASSISSYEQYF. CDR3 bases: TGTGCCAGCAGCATTAGTAGCTACGAGCAGTACTTC. The full variable domain, its missing parts supplied by reference TRBV7-2 and TRBJ2-7, is GAGVSQSPSNKVTEKGKDVELRCDPISGHTALYWYRQSLGQGLEFLIYFQGNSAPDKSGLPSDRFSAERTGGSVSTLTIQRTQQEDSAVYLCASSISSYEQYFGPGTRLTVT.

CDR3 sequence reads: CSARWAAGGTYEQYF. CDR3 DNA: TGCAGTGCTAGATGGGCGGCGGGGGGTACCTACGAGCAGTACTTC. The V gene is TRBV20-1, the J gene TRBJ2-7; 8 bases match TRBD2. With V trimmed by 2 bases and J by 2 bases, 8 bases remained unmatched. The CDR3 has 15 residues. Per germline, CDR1 DFQATT and CDR2 SNEGSKA (reference sequence).

The chain employs TRBV7-6 and TRBJ2-7, with 10 bases matching TRBD1. V dropped 5 bases and J dropped 3; count of bases not matched to a gene: 7. The CDR3 covers 15 residues. The V gene's germline CDR1 is SGHVS and CDR2 FNYEAQ. The CDR3 DNA reads as TGTGCCAGCAGCCTCCAAGGGACAGGGGTCTACGAGCAGTACTTC. Its translation is CASSLQGTGVYEQYF.

The V and J genes are TRBV7-9 and TRBJ2-3; D unclear. Trimming pared 1 base from V and 4 bases from J, leaving 12 bases between. Germline assignment: CDR1 SEHNR and CDR2 FQNEAQ (reference sequence). The CDR3 has 15 amino acids. The DNA for the CDR3 is TGTGCCAGCAGCTTAGTCCGTTCAGCCTCAGATACGCAGTATTTT. It specifies CASSLVRSASDTQYF.

The chain uses TRBV10-3 and TRBJ2-2; possible D gene TRBD2, 5 bases. Trimming removed 2 bases at V and 4 bases at J, with 5 bases between. CDR3 length equals 13 residues. Germline V lookup: CDR1 ENHRY, CDR2 SYGVKD. The CDR3 nucleotides are TGTGCCATCAGTGAGGGGAGCACCGGGGAGCTGTTTTTT. This translates into CAISEGSTGELFF.

This sequence joins TRBV25-1 and TRBJ2-7; weak D call: TRBD2 (7 bases). Germline-derived CDR1 and CDR2 are MGHDK and SYGVNS. V was cut by 6 bases and J by 1 base, with 16 bases left in between. The CDR3 is made up of 15 amino acids. CDR3 coding DNA: TGTGCCAGCAGCTTGGGGGAGGGACATTCCTACGAGCAGTACTTC. This gives the protein CASSLGEGHSYEQYF.

In nucleotides, the CDR3 is TGTGCCAGTAGTGTGGGGGACAGGGCGACACCCCTCCACTTT. This codes for CASSVGDRATPLHF. The chain links TRBV19 to TRBJ1-6; 9 nucleotides agree with TRBD1. The J segment lost 11 bases and the V segment lost 5 bases, leaving 7 bases of the junction unmatched. Germline V CDR1 and CDR2: LNHDA, SQIVND (reference sequence). This CDR3 spans 14 amino acids.

V is TRBV2 and J is TRBJ2-5; D possibly corresponds to TRBD2 (6 bases). This CDR3 spans 18 amino acids. The V gene's germline CDR1 is SNHLY and CDR2 FYNNEI. Trimming removed 5 bases at V and 2 bases at J, with 24 bases between. In DNA form, the CDR3 reads TGTGCCAGCAGTAGGGCCCCCTCGGGAGTACTTGGTCAAGAGACCCAGTACTTC. This sequence encodes CASSRAPSGVLGQETQYF.

The rearrangement links TRBV7-9 to TRBJ2-7; 8 nucleotides line up with TRBD1. V shed 10 bases and J 3 bases; nucleotides not matched to a gene: 2. The CDR3 has 11 residues. Germline assignment: CDR1 SEHNR and CDR2 FQNEAQ (reference sequence). The DNA of the CDR3 is TGTGCCACTGACAGGGGCTACGAGCAGTACTTC. This gives the protein CATDRGYEQYF. The whole variable domain, filled in from reference TRBV7-9 and TRBJ2-7, reads DTGVSQNPRHKITKRGQNVTFRCDPISEHNRLYWYRQTLGQGPEFLTYFQNEAQLEKSRLLSDRFSAERPKGSFSTLEIQRTEQGDSAMYLCATDRGYEQYFGPGTRLTVT.

About this clonotype: A much larger clone differs from this one at a single base, so this may be a read error. The chain is built from TRBV7-8 and TRBJ2-4; D could derive from TRBD1 or TRBD2 (6 bases each). The CDR3 has 14 residues. Germline CDR1 and CDR2: SGHVS and FQNEAQ. CDR3 nucleotide sequence: TGTGCCGGCAGCCCACCGGGGGCAGGGGACATTCAGTACTTC. Its translation is CAGSPPGAGDIQYF.

V is TRBV2 and J is TRBJ1-6, with 9 bases fitting TRBD1. J gave up 10 bases and V 1 base, and 5 bases lay outside the gene matches. The CDR3 is 15 residues long. The V gene's germline CDR1 is SNHLY and CDR2 FYNNEI. CDR3 residues: CASSEDGTGNSPLHF. DNA for the CDR3: TGTGCCAGCAGTGAAGATGGGACAGGGAACTCACCCCTCCACTTT.

This clonotype was seen just once. The V and J genes are TRBV5-1 and TRBJ2-5; D uncertain. Trimming pared 0 bases from V and 5 bases from J, leaving 14 bases between. Germline values: CDR1 SGHRS, CDR2 YFSETQ. There are 15 residues in the CDR3. CDR3 loop: CASSLGALGHETQYF. The DNA for the CDR3 is TGCGCCAGCAGCTTGGGGGCCCTGGGCCACGAGACCCAGTACTTC. Filled out from reference TRBV5-1 and TRBJ2-5, the complete variable domain reads KAGVTQTPRYLIKTRGQQVTLSCSPISGHRSVSWYQQTPGQGLQFLFEYFSETQRNKGNFPGRFSGRQFSNSRSEMNVSTLELGDSALYLCASSLGALGHETQYFGPGTRLLVL.

CDR3 nucleotides: TGTGCCAGCAATCGACAGGGGGCTTACGAGCAGTACTTC. Protein: CASNRQGAYEQYF. The gene calls are TRBV6-5 and TRBJ2-7; 10 bases line up with TRBD1. CDR3 length equals 13 residues. The germline gives CDR1 MNHEY, CDR2 SVGAGI. The trim removed 7 bases at V and 4 bases at J, leaving 4 bases unmatched.

The chain uses TRBV9 and TRBJ2-2; no definite D call. CDR3 size: 11 residues. Looked up from germline, CDR1 is SGDLS and CDR2 is YYNGEE. V was cut by 4 bases and J by 6 bases, with 4 bases left in between. This CDR3 is CASSWAGELFF. CDR3 coding DNA: TGTGCCAGCAGCTGGGCCGGGGAGCTGTTTTTT.

The gene calls are TRBV7-8 and TRBJ1-4; D possibly corresponds to TRBD1 (6 bases). The CDR3 runs to 15 residues. CDR1 and CDR2 (germline): SGHVS, FQNEAQ. Deletions cut 3 bases from V and 4 bases from J, with 12 bases between. The CDR3 bases are TGTGCCAGCAGCTTCGACCGGGACAATAATGAAAAACTGTTTTTT. Protein: CASSFDRDNNEKLFF. The whole variable domain, filled in from reference TRBV7-8 and TRBJ1-4, reads GAGVSQSPRYKVAKRGQDVALRCDPISGHVSLFWYQQALGQGPEFLTYFQNEAQLDKSGLPSDRFFAERPEGSVSTLKIQRTQQEDSAVYLCASSFDRDNNEKLFFGSGTQLSVL.

The V and J genes are TRBV20-1 and TRBJ2-5, with 8 bases lining up with TRBD1. The CDR3 runs 13 residues. CDR1 and CDR2 (germline): DFQATT, SNEGSKA (reference sequence). The junction had 8 bases not matched to a gene; V was cut back by 6 bases and J by 5 bases. The CDR3 here is CSAGQGLGETQYF. In DNA form, the CDR3 reads TGCAGTGCCGGACAGGGATTGGGTGAGACCCAGTACTTC.

The chain combines TRBV10-3 with TRBJ2-7, with D perhaps matching TRBD2 (5 bases). The V gene's germline CDR1 is ENHRY and CDR2 SYGVKD. This CDR3 comprises 16 residues. Trimming stripped 2 bases from V and 3 bases from J, with 17 bases between. CDR3 coding DNA: TGTGCCATCAGTGAGATACCGGGGATGTTCATCTACGAGCAGTACTTC. Translating gives CAISEIPGMFIYEQYF.